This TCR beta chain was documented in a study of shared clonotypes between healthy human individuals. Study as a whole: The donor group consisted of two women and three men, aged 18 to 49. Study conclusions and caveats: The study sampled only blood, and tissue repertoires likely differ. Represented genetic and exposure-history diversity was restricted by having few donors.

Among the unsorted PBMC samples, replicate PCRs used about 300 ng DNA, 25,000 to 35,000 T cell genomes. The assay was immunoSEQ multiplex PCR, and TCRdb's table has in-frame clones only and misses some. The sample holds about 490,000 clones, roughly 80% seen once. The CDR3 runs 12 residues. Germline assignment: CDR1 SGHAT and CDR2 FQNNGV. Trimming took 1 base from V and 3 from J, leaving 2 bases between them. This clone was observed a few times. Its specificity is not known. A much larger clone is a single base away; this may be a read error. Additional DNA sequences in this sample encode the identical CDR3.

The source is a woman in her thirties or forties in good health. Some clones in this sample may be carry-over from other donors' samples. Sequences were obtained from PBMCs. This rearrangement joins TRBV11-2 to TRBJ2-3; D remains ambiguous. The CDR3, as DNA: TGTGCCAGCAGCTTAGGGACAGATACGCAGTATTTT. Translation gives CASSLGTDTQYF. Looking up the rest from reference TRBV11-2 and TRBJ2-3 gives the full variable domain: EAGVAQSPRYKIIEKRQSVAFWCNPISGHATLYWYQQILGQGPKLLIQFQNNGVVDDSQLPKDRFSAERLKGVDSTLKIQPAKLEDSAVYLCASSLGTDTQYFGPGTRLTVL.